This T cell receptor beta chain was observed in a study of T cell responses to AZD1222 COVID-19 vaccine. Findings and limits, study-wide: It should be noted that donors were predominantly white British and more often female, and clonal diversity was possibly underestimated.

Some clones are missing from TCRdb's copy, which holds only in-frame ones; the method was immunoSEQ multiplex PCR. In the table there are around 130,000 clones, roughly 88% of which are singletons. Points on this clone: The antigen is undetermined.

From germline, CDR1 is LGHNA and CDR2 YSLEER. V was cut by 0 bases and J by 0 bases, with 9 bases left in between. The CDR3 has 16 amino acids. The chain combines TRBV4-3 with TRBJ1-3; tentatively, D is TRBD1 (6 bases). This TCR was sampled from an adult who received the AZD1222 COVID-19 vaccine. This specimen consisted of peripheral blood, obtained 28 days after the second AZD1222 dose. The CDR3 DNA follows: TGCGCCAGCAGCCAAGAGGGACATAACTCTGGAAACACCATATATTTT. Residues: CASSQEGHNSGNTIYF.